The next 9 T cell receptor beta chains were all read from a single sample in a study of OX40 agonist ivuxolimab in advanced cancers. Only in-frame clones appear in the TCRdb table, and some are missing; sequencing was by immunoSEQ multiplex PCR. The data show around 68,000 clones, 91% seen once. Specimen: CD4+ or CD8+ T cells sorted from blood, collected in a trial of the OX40 agonist ivuxolimab. The receptors come from an adult with an advanced solid tumor such as melanoma, head and neck, liver or kidney cancer.

This clone came up a few times. V gene TRBV19 combines with J gene TRBJ2-5, with 8 positions matching TRBD1. The CDR3 contains 16 residues. From germline, CDR1 is LNHDA and CDR2 SQIVND (reference sequence). V trimming: 1 base; J trimming: 7 bases; junction bases outside the gene matches: 11. Here the CDR3 reads CASSIVLGQGAGTQYF. DNA of the CDR3: TGTGCCAGTAGTATAGTCCTCGGACAGGGAGCGGGGACCCAGTACTTC.

The chain has TRBV7-2 and TRBJ2-3; D remains ambiguous. The CDR3 has 14 amino acids. Trimming took off 1 base at V and 4 bases at J, with 9 bases between the two ends. CDR1 and CDR2 (germline): SGHTA, FQGNSA. In DNA, the CDR3 is TGTGCCAGCAGCTTAGTCTCCTCAGCAGATACGCAGTATTTT. The encoded protein is CASSLVSSADTQYF.

The CDR3 nucleotides read TGTGCCAGCAGTCTACAGAGCTCTGGAAACACCATATATTTT. Translation gives CASSLQSSGNTIYF. The chain employs TRBV25-1 and TRBJ1-3; D uncertain. The CDR3 is 14 residues long. V was cut by 5 bases and J by 0 bases, with 8 bases left in between. Germline values: CDR1 MGHDK, CDR2 SYGVNS.

The table lists this clone with a few counts. The chain joins TRBV10-3 to TRBJ1-3, with D possibly TRBD1 on 5 matching bases. Germline V gene data show CDR1 as ENHRY and CDR2 as SYGVKD. Between the trimmed V and J ends, which lost 3 bases and 4 bases, there was a span of 16 bases. This CDR3 region has 16 residues. The CDR3 loop reads CAISETPQGPGNTIYF. In DNA, the CDR3 is TGTGCCATCAGTGAAACCCCTCAGGGTCCCGGAAACACCATATATTTT.

The J gene is TRBJ2-2, the V gene TRBV10-2, with 11 bases fitting TRBD2. The CDR3 length is 16 residues. V gave up 7 bases and J gave up 3 bases; unmatched junction bases: 7. In germline, CDR1 is WSHSY, CDR2 SAAADI. For the CDR3, the DNA is TGCGCCAGCACCCGACCGGGACTAGCGGACACCGGGGAGCTGTTTTTT. Residues: CASTRPGLADTGELFF.

A few counts support this clone. This chain links TRBV6-6 with TRBJ1-2; TRBD1 might be the D (5 bases). Germline CDR1 reads MNHNY; CDR2 reads SVGAGI (reference sequence). The CDR3 runs 14 residues. The germline V and J ends were trimmed by 5 bases and 2 bases, with 12 bases remaining between them. CDR3 amino acids: CASSPGPMNYGYTF. The DNA of the CDR3 is TGTGCCAGCAGTCCGGGACCGATGAACTATGGCTACACCTTC.

This chain links TRBV5-1 with TRBJ1-2; D gene ambiguous. With 0 bases removed from V and 4 bases from J, the gap between germline ends came to 7 bases. The CDR3 covers 13 residues. The germline gives CDR1 SGHRS, CDR2 YFSETQ. The chain's CDR3 is CASSLEGIYGYTF. In nucleotides, the CDR3 is TGCGCCAGCAGCTTGGAAGGAATCTATGGCTACACCTTC.

The rearrangement joins TRBV11-1 to TRBJ2-5, with TRBD2 identical over 8 bases. This CDR3 has 14 residues. V lost 2 bases and J lost 5; bases outside the gene matches: 4. CDR1 SGHAT and CDR2 FQDESV come from the germline V gene (reference sequence). The CDR3 loop is CASSLNSGEETQYF. CDR3 coding DNA: TGTGCCAGCAGCTTAAATAGCGGGGAGGAGACCCAGTACTTC.

V is TRBV2 and J is TRBJ1-3; D is ambiguous. The ends were cut back, 6 bases at V and 0 bases at J, with 9 bases in the middle. The CDR3 has 14 amino acids. The germline CDR1 and CDR2 sequences are SNHLY and FYNNEI. The CDR3 reads CASRRVISGNTIYF. CDR3 bases: TGTGCCAGCAGGCGGGTAATCTCTGGAAACACCATATATTTT. Based on the CDR3 plus reference TRBV2 and TRBJ1-3, the full variable domain is EPEVTQTPSHQVTQMGQEVILRCVPISNHLYFYWYRQILGQKVEFLVSFYNNEISEKSEIFDDQFSVERPDGSNFTLKIRSTKLEDSAMYFCASRRVISGNTIYFGEGSWLTVV.